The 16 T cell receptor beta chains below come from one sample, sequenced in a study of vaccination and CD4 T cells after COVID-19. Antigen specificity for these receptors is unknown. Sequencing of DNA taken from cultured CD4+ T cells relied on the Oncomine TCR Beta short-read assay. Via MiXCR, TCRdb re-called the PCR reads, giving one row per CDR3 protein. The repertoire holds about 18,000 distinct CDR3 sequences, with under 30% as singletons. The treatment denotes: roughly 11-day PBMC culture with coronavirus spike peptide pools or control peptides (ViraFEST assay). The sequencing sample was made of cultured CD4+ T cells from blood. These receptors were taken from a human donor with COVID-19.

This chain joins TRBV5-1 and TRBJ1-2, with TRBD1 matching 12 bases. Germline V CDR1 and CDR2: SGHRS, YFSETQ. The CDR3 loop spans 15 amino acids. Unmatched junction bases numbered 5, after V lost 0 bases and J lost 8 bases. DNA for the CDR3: TGCGCCAGCAGCTTGGCCGGGACAGGGGGCGAGGGCTACACCTTC. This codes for CASSLAGTGGEGYTF.

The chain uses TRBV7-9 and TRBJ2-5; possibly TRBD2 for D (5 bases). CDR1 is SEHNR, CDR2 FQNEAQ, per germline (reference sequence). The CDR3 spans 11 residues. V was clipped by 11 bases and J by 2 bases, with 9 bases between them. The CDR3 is CAVGEQETQYF. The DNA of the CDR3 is TGTGCCGTCGGGGAACAAGAGACCCAGTACTTC.

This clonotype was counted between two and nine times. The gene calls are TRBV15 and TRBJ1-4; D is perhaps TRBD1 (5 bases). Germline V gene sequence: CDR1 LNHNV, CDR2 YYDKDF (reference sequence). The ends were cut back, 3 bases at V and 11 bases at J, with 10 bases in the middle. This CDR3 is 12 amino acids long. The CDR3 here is CATSRDRDKLFF. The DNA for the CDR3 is TGTGCCACCAGCAGGGACCGGGACAAACTGTTTTTT.

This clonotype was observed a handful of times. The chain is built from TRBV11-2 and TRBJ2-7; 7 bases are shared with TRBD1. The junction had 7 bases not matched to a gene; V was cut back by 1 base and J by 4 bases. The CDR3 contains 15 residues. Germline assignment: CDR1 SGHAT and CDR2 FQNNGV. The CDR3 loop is CASSLGGGFLYEQYF. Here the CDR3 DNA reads TGTGCCAGCAGCTTAGGAGGGGGCTTCTTATACGAGCAGTACTTC.

The CDR3 region has the DNA TGTGCCAGCCGACAGGGGGTAAACACCGGGGAGCTGTTTTTT. Its translation: CASRQGVNTGELFF. J is TRBJ2-2 and V is TRBV6-4; 9 bases are shared with TRBD1. The CDR3 spans 14 residues. V lost 8 bases and J lost 2; bases outside the gene matches: 3. From germline, CDR1 is MRHNA and CDR2 SNTAGT.

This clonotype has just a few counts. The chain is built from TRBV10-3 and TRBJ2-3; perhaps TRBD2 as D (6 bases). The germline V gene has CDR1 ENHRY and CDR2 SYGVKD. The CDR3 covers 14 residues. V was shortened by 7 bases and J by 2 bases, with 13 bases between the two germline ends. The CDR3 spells CAIKRLVDTDTQYF. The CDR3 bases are TGTGCCATCAAAAGACTAGTCGACACAGATACGCAGTATTTT.

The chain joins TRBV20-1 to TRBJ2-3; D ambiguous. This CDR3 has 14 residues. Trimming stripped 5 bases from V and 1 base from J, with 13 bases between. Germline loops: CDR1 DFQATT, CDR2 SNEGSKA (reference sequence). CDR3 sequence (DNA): TGCAGTGCTCGGACGGCCCTCGGCACAGATACGCAGTATTTT. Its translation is CSARTALGTDTQYF.

Written as DNA, the CDR3 is TGTGCCAGCAGTTTAAAATCCACGGGGACCTACGAGCAGTACTTC. Translating gives CASSLKSTGTYEQYF. The chain carries TRBV27 and TRBJ2-7; D is possibly TRBD2 (5 bases). Trimming pared 2 bases from V and 2 bases from J, leaving 13 bases between. Per the germline V gene, CDR1 is MNHEY and CDR2 is SMNVEV (reference sequence). This CDR3 spans 15 amino acids.

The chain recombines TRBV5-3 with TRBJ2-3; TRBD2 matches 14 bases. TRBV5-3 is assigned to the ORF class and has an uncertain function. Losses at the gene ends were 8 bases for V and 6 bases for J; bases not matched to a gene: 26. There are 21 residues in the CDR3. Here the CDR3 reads CASSAGDGTGTSGGFGDTQYF. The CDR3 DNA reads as TGTGCCAGCAGCGCGGGTGATGGTACTGGGACTAGCGGGGGTTTTGGGGATACGCAGTATTTT.

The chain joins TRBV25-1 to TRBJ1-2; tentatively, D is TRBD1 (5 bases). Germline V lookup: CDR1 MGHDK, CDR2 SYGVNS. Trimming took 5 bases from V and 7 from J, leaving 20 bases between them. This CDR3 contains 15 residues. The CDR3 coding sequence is TGTGCCAGCAGTATCCCCGGGACCCCTGTGGGTGGCTACACCTTC. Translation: CASSIPGTPVGGYTF.

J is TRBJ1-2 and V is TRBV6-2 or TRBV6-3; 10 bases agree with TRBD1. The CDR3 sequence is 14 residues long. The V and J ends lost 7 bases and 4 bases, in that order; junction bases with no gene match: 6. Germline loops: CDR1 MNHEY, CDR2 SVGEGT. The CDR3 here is CASKLRTGGYGYTF. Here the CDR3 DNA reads TGTGCCAGCAAACTCCGGACAGGGGGCTATGGCTACACCTTC.

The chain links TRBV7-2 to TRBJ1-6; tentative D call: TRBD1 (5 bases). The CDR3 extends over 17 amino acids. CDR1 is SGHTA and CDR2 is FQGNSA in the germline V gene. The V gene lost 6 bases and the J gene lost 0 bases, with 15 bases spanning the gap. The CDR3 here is CASRGDWGNSYNSPLHF. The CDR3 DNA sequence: TGTGCCAGCAGAGGGGACTGGGGGAACTCCTATAATTCACCCCTCCACTTT.

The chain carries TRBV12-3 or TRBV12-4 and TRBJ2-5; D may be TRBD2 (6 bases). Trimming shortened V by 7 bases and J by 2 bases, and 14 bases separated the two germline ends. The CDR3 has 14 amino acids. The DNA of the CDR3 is TGTGCCAGCACCCCGGGACTCGGACAAGAGACCCAGTACTTC. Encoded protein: CASTPGLGQETQYF.

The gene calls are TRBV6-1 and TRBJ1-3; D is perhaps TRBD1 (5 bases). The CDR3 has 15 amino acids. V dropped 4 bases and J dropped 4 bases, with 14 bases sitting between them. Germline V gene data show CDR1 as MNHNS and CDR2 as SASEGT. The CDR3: CASSATQGTGNTIYF. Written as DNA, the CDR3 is TGTGCCAGCAGTGCAACTCAGGGCACCGGAAACACCATATATTTT.

CDR3 amino acids: CASIWAAQETQYF. Written as DNA, the CDR3 is TGTGCCAGCATTTGGGCAGCCCAAGAGACCCAGTACTTC. This chain joins TRBV6-1 and TRBJ2-5; D is uncertain. The CDR3 sequence is 13 residues long. In germline, CDR1 is MNHNS, CDR2 SASEGT. Trimming removed 7 bases from V and 1 base from J, with 10 bases in between.

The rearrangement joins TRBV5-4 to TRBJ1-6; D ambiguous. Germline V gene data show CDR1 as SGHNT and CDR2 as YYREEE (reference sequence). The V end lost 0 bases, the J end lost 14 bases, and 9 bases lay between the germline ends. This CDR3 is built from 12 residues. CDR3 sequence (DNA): TGTGCCAGCAGCTTGGACTTGGGGACCCTCCACTTT. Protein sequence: CASSLDLGTLHF. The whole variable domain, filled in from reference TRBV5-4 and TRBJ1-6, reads ETGVTQSPTHLIKTRGQQVTLRCSSQSGHNTVSWYQQALGQGPQFIFQYYREEENGRGNFPPRFSGLQFPNYSSELNVNALELDDSALYLCASSLDLGTLHFGNGTRLTVT.